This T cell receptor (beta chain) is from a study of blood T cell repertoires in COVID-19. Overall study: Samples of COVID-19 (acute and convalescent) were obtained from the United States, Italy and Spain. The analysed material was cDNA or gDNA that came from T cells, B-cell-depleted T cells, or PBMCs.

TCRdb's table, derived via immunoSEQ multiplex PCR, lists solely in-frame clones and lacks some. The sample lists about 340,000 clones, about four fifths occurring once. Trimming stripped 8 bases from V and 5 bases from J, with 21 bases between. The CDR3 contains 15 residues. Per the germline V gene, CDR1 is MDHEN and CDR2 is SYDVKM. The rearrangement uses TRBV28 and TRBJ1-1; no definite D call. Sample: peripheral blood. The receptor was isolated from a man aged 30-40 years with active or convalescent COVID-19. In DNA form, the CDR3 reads TGTGCCAGCGAGAACGAGGAAGGGAGAGGAACTGAAGCTTTCTTT. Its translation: CASENEEGRGTEAFF.